This T cell receptor beta chain was sequenced in a study of Ad26.COV2.S vaccination and SARS-CoV-2 variants. Study-level findings and limits: Total responses of T cells may have been underestimated by the analyses of TCR breadth and depth. In vaccinated individuals, spike-specific CD8+ and CD4+ T cell responses reportedly displayed substantial breadth.

Concerning this clone itself: Its antigen is as yet unknown.

Clones were read by immunoSEQ multiplex PCR, and TCRdb kept only the in-frame ones, dropping some. The sample lists more than 150,000 clones; 70% to 90% were seen once. Germline-derived CDR1 and CDR2 are SGHDT and YYEEEE. The V and J ends lost 0 bases and 1 base respectively, with 11 bases between them. CDR3 size: 15 residues. The clonotype originates from a human donor who had recovered from COVID-19. The sample consisted of peripheral blood, taken after recovery from COVID-19. The V gene is TRBV5-6, the J gene TRBJ2-7; D perhaps matches TRBD2 (6 bases). CDR3 sequence (DNA): TGTGCCAGCAGCTTGGGCAGGAGGGGATCCTACGAGCAGTACTTC. This codes for CASSLGRRGSYEQYF.